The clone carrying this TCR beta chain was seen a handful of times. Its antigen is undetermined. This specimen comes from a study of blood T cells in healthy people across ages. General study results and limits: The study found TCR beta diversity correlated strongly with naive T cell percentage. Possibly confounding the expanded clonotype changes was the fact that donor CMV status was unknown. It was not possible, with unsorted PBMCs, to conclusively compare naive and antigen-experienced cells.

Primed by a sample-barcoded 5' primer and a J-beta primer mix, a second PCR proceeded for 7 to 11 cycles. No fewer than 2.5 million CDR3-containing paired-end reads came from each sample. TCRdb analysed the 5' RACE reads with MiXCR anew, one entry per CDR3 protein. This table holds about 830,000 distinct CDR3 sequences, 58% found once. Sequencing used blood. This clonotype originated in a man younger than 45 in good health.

CDR3 DNA sequence: TGTGCCAGCAGCCCTGACGGGTCTAACTATGGCTACACCTTC. This sequence encodes CASSPDGSNYGYTF. The genes are TRBV28 and TRBJ1-2; D is unresolved. V dropped 6 bases and J dropped 0 bases, with 11 bases sitting between them. The germline V gene encodes CDR1 MDHEN and CDR2 SYDVKM. The CDR3 covers 14 residues.